This TCR beta chain was obtained from a study of blood T cell repertoires in COVID-19. Background on the study: There were acute and convalescent COVID-19 samples, and they came from the United States, Italy and Spain. T cells, B-cell-depleted T cells, or PBMCs provided the cDNA or gDNA that served as material.

Trimming took 1 base from V and 3 from J, leaving 12 bases between them. The CDR3 consists of 15 residues. Germline V lookup: CDR1 MNHEY, CDR2 SVGAGI. In the original workflow: Researchers report that nucleated cell counts were estimated from reference gene primer amplification. Measured with immunoSEQ multiplex PCR; TCRdb has only the in-frame clones, and not every one. The DNA gave D and trimming, while V, J and clone size come from that table. This table holds 65,000 to 70,000 clones, approximately 86% found once. Sequenced: peripheral blood. V is TRBV6-5 and J is TRBJ1-2; D is ambiguous. The clonotype was recovered from a man in his forties with COVID-19, enrolled during active disease. The chain's CDR3 is CASSYWSVKDYGYTF. The CDR3 coding sequence is TGTGCCAGCAGTTACTGGTCAGTCAAAGACTATGGCTACACCTTC.